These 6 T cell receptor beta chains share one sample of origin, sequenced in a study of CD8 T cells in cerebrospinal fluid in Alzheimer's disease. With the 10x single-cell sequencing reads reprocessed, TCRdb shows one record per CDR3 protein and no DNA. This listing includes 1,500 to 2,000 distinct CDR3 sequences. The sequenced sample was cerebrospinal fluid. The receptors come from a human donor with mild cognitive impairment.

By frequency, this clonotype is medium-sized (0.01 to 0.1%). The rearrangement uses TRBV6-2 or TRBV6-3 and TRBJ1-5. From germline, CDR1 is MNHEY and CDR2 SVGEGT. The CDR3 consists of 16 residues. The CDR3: CASRRDSGYSNQPQHF.

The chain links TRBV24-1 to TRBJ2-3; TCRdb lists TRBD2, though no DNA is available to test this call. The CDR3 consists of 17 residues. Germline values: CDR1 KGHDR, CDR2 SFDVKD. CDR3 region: CATSDWTSGASTDTQYF.

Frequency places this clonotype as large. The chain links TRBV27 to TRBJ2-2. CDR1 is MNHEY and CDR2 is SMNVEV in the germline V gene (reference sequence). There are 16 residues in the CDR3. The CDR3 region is CASSLWSGIGTGELFF.

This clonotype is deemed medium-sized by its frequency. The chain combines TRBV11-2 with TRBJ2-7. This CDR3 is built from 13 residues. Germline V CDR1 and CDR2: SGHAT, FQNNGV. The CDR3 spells CASSLQGSYEQYF.

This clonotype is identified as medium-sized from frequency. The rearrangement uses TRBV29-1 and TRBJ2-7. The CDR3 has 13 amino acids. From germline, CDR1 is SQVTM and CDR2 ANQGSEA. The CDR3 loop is CSVRLASSYEQYF.

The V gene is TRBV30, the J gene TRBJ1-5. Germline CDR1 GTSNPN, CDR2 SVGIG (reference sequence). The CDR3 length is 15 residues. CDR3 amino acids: CAWSREASSIQPQHF.